These 5 T cell receptor beta chains were sequenced from one sample in a study of control samples from healthy donors and cancer patients (dated by TCRdb to 2020 to 2022). The library relied on the immunoSEQ multiplex PCR assay. TCRdb provides this immuneACCESS table in a form limited to in-frame rearrangements. Some clones are lacking; in checked studies, under half of them reflect an unresolved V gene, and why the rest are absent is not known. The sample contains about 92,000 clones, roughly four fifths of them found a single time. The ten largest clones add up to 8.5% to 10% of the sample. The sequenced sample was blood. All receptors derive from a woman aged 60-75 years in good health.

The gene calls are TRBV7-2 and TRBJ1-4; 8 positions agree with TRBD1. V shed 4 bases, J shed 8 bases, and the junction held 9 bases outside the gene matches. This CDR3 spans 15 amino acids. Germline V gene lookup returns CDR1 SGHTA and CDR2 FQGNSA. In DNA form, the CDR3 reads TGTGCCAGCAGCTCCAGGACAGGGATAGAAGAAAAACTGTTTTTT. Translating it yields CASSSRTGIEEKLFF. The entire variable domain, with the rest obtained from reference TRBV7-2 and TRBJ1-4, is as follows: GAGVSQSPSNKVTEKGKDVELRCDPISGHTALYWYRQSLGQGLEFLIYFQGNSAPDKSGLPSDRFSAERTGGSVSTLTIQRTQQEDSAVYLCASSSRTGIEEKLFFGSGTQLSVL.

This clone was counted a single time. V usage is TRBV28 and J usage is TRBJ1-4; tentatively, D is TRBD1 (6 bases). V was trimmed by 3 bases and J by 8 bases, leaving 13 bases between them. The CDR3 spans 14 residues. CDR1 MDHEN and CDR2 SYDVKM come from the germline V gene. The CDR3 region is CASSLTGPREKLFF. The CDR3 DNA follows: TGTGCCAGCAGTTTGACAGGCCCTAGGGAAAAACTGTTTTTT.

This clone was seen a few times. The chain has TRBV7-9 and TRBJ2-7; no firm D call. Germline CDR1 and CDR2: SEHNR and FQNEAQ (reference sequence). The CDR3 has 13 residues. V was shortened by 2 bases and J by 3 bases, with 8 bases between the two germline ends. CDR3 loop: CASSLYLSYEQYF. The DNA for the CDR3 is TGTGCCAGCAGCTTATATCTCAGCTACGAGCAGTACTTC.

CDR3 in amino acids: CASTSTYEQYF. The CDR3, as DNA: TGTGCCAGCACCTCCACCTACGAGCAGTACTTC. The chain is built from TRBV5-6 and TRBJ2-7, with D unclear. The germline V gene encodes CDR1 SGHDT and CDR2 YYEEEE. The CDR3 extends over 11 amino acids. V was clipped by 6 bases and J by 2 bases, with 6 bases between them. Looking up the rest from reference TRBV5-6 and TRBJ2-7 gives the full variable domain: DAGVTQSPTHLIKTRGQQVTLRCSPKSGHDTVSWYQQALGQGPQFIFQYYEEEERQRGNFPDRFSGHQFPNYSSELNVNALLLGDSALYLCASTSTYEQYFGPGTRLTVT.

The rearrangement links TRBV5-8 to TRBJ2-7; TRBD1 is a possible D gene (5 bases). This CDR3 is built from 14 residues. Germline loops: CDR1 SGHTS, CDR2 YDEGEE. Deletions cut 0 bases from V and 8 bases from J, with 15 bases between. This CDR3 reads CASSLGVTQGQQYF. The CDR3 nucleotides are TGTGCCAGCAGCTTGGGGGTGACTCAGGGCCAGCAGTACTTC.